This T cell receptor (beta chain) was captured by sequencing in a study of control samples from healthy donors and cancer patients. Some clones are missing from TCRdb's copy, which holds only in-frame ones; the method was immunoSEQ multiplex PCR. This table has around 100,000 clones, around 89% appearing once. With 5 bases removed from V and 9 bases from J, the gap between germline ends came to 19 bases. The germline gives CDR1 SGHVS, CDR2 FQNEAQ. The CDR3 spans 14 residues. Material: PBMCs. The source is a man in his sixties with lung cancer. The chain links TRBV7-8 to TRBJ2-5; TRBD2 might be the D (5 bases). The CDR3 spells CASSEGSDLRAQYF. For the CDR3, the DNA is TGTGCCAGCAGCGAAGGGAGCGACTTGAGGGCCCAGTACTTC.